These 14 T cell receptor beta chains came from one sample sequenced in a study of blood T cell repertoires in COVID-19. Assay: immunoSEQ multiplex PCR; the TCRdb copy retains only in-frame clones and omits some. The sample holds more than 70,000 clones, roughly 80% seen once. The sequenced material came from peripheral blood. These receptors came from a human donor in a cohort sampled during active COVID-19.

CDR3 coding DNA: TGTGCCAGCAGCTTAGCCCTCCCGAAGGAGTTAGCCAAAAACATTCAGTACTTC. As protein: CASSLALPKELAKNIQYF. The chain recombines TRBV7-2 with TRBJ2-4; D gene unclear. The CDR3 is 18 amino acids. The V gene's germline CDR1 is SGHTA and CDR2 FQGNSA. V dropped 0 bases and J dropped 0 bases, with 15 bases sitting between them. Supplemented by reference TRBV7-2 and TRBJ2-4, the full variable domain reads GAGVSQSPSNKVTEKGKDVELRCDPISGHTALYWYRQSLGQGLEFLIYFQGNSAPDKSGLPSDRFSAERTGGSVSTLTIQRTQQEDSAVYLCASSLALPKELAKNIQYFGAGTRLSVL.

The chain carries TRBV9 and TRBJ2-1, with 7 bases that match TRBD2. The CDR3 is made up of 16 amino acids. The V gene's germline CDR1 is SGDLS and CDR2 YYNGEE. The V gene end was trimmed by 0 bases and the J gene end by 1 base; junction bases not matched to a gene: 4. The CDR3 protein is CASSVVSSGSYNEQFF. In nucleotides, the CDR3 is TGTGCCAGCAGCGTAGTAAGTAGCGGGTCCTACAATGAGCAGTTCTTC.

V usage is TRBV6-6 and J usage is TRBJ2-2; tentatively, D is TRBD1 (5 bases). The CDR3 contains 15 residues. CDR1 and CDR2 from the germline V gene are MNHNY and SVGAGI (reference sequence). V lost 1 base to trimming and J lost 5 bases, with 11 bases between them. The CDR3 DNA reads TGTGCCAGCAGTTACTTGACAGTCCCAACCGGGGAGCTGTTTTTT. It yields the protein CASSYLTVPTGELFF.

V gene TRBV7-2 combines with J gene TRBJ2-6; possibly TRBD2 for D (7 bases). This CDR3 has 20 residues. V gave up 0 bases and J gave up 0 bases, with 18 bases separating them. Germline V CDR1 and CDR2: SGHTA, FQGNSA. The chain's CDR3 is CASSLARGGRVTSGANVLTF. The CDR3 DNA is TGTGCCAGCAGCTTAGCGAGGGGGGGACGGGTGACCTCTGGGGCCAACGTCCTGACTTTC.

The rearrangement joins TRBV18 to TRBJ1-1; 7 positions agree with TRBD1. V lost 6 bases, J lost 6 bases, and 10 bases stayed unmatched. The germline V gene encodes CDR1 KGHSH and CDR2 LQKENI. This CDR3 has 14 amino acids. CDR3: CASSRTGSYSEAFF. The CDR3 coding sequence is TGTGCCAGCTCCCGGACAGGATCATACTCTGAAGCTTTCTTT.

The gene calls are TRBV5-4 and TRBJ2-1; TRBD1 agrees at 7 bases. The J segment lost 6 bases and the V segment lost 0 bases, leaving 0 bases of the junction unmatched. In germline, CDR1 is SGHNT, CDR2 YYREEE (reference sequence). There are 13 residues in the CDR3. The CDR3 sequence: CASSLGQGNEQFF. The CDR3 DNA follows: TGTGCCAGCAGCTTGGGACAGGGCAATGAGCAGTTCTTC.

CDR3 sequence reads: CASSLAGGSWNEQYF. CDR3 DNA: TGTGCCAGCAGTCTAGCGGGGGGATCCTGGAACGAGCAGTACTTC. The rearrangement joins TRBV2 to TRBJ2-7, with TRBD2 matching 11 bases. The CDR3 loop spans 15 amino acids. Germline assignment: CDR1 SNHLY and CDR2 FYNNEI. The ends lost 5 bases at V and 5 bases at J; junction bases unmatched: 8. Based on the CDR3 plus reference TRBV2 and TRBJ2-7, the full variable domain is EPEVTQTPSHQVTQMGQEVILRCVPISNHLYFYWYRQILGQKVEFLVSFYNNEISEKSEIFDDQFSVERPDGSNFTLKIRSTKLEDSAMYFCASSLAGGSWNEQYFGPGTRLTVT.

The genes are TRBV5-4 and TRBJ2-2; TRBD2 might be the D (6 bases). The V gene lost 1 base and the J gene lost 6 bases, with 13 bases spanning the gap. Germline CDR1 reads SGHNT; CDR2 reads YYREEE (reference sequence). The CDR3 length is 15 residues. The CDR3 spells CASSLNQGGAGELFF. As DNA, the CDR3 is TGTGCCAGCAGCTTGAATCAGGGAGGAGCCGGGGAGCTGTTTTTT.

This clone appeared a few times. The J gene is TRBJ1-2, the V gene TRBV6-5, with D hard to call. The V and J ends lost 6 bases and 8 bases respectively, with 19 bases between them. The CDR3 spans 14 residues. Germline V gives CDR1 MNHEY, CDR2 SVGAGI. This CDR3 is CASRRTEGLKGYTF. In DNA, the CDR3 is TGTGCCAGCAGAAGAACGGAGGGTCTAAAGGGCTACACCTTC.

The chain joins TRBV2 to TRBJ1-2; D gene unclear. Trimming left V 4 bases short and J 8 bases short, with 20 bases between. This CDR3 has 15 residues. Looked up from germline, CDR1 is SNHLY and CDR2 is FYNNEI. The CDR3 loop is CASSARTRPGRGYTF. The CDR3 DNA sequence: TGTGCCAGCAGTGCACGGACCCGACCCGGGAGGGGCTACACCTTC. The whole variable domain, remainder taken from reference TRBV2 and TRBJ1-2, is EPEVTQTPSHQVTQMGQEVILRCVPISNHLYFYWYRQILGQKVEFLVSFYNNEISEKSEIFDDQFSVERPDGSNFTLKIRSTKLEDSAMYFCASSARTRPGRGYTFGSGTRLTVV.

The chain employs TRBV5-6 and TRBJ1-4, with 12 bases aligning to TRBD1. Germline V gene sequence: CDR1 SGHDT, CDR2 YYEEEE. V was clipped by 5 bases and J by 9 bases; unmatched bases: 11. This CDR3 region has 16 residues. CDR3 nucleotides: TGTGCCAGCAGTTATCCCGGGACAGGGGGCGTTCAAAAACTGTTTTTT. This sequence encodes CASSYPGTGGVQKLFF.

The rearrangement joins TRBV11-2 to TRBJ2-7, with D maybe TRBD1 (5 bases). CDR3 size: 14 residues. Germline V gene data show CDR1 as SGHAT and CDR2 as FQNNGV. V lost 5 bases, J lost 3 bases, and 14 bases lay in between. CDR3 sequence: CASSPRWQGYEQYF. The CDR3, as DNA: TGTGCCAGCAGCCCCCGGTGGCAGGGCTACGAGCAGTACTTC.

A single count supports this clone. This rearrangement joins TRBV6-5 to TRBJ2-2; a weak D match, TRBD1 (5 bases). In germline, CDR1 is MNHEY, CDR2 SVGAGI. Trimming pared 6 bases from V and 2 bases from J, leaving 10 bases between. The CDR3 totals 14 residues. CDR3 bases: TGTGCCAGCAGGACGACAGTTAACACCGGGGAGCTGTTTTTT. Translated, it gives CASRTTVNTGELFF.

The chain is built from TRBV5-6 and TRBJ2-5; TRBD1 matches 7 bases. The trim removed 3 bases at V and 0 bases at J, leaving 5 bases unmatched. The CDR3 extends over 15 amino acids. Germline V gene lookup returns CDR1 SGHDT and CDR2 YYEEEE. CDR3 sequence (DNA): TGTGCCAGCAGCTCATCGGGACAGTACCAAGAGACCCAGTACTTC. Translation: CASSSSGQYQETQYF.